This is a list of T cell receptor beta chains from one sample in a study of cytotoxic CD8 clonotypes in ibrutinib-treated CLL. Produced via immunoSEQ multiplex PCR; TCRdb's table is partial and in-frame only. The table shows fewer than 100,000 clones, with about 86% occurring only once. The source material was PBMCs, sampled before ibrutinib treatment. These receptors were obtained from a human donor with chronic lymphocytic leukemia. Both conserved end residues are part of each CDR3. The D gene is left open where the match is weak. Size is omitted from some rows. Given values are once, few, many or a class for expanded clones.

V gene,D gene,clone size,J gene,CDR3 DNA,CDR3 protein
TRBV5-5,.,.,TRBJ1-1,TGTGCCAGCAGCTTTTCGCCGGTCCTTGAAGCTTTCTTT,CASSFSPVLEAFF
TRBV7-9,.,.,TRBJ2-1,TGTGCCAGCAGCTCGCCAACTACCCGGGATACTTATTACAATGAGCAGTTCTTC,CASSSPTTRDTYYNEQFF
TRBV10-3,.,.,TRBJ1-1,TGTGCCATCAGTGAGTCTCTGGGTAGAGTCACTGAAGCTTTCTTT,CAISESLGRVTEAFF
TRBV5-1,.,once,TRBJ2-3,TGCGCCAGCAGCTTGGATGTTCCCACAGATACGCAGTATTTT,CASSLDVPTDTQYF
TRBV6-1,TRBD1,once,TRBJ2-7,TGTGCCAGCAAACAGGGGGCTCCCCCAGAGCAGTACTTC,CASKQGAPPEQYF
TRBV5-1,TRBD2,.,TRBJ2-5,TGCGCCAGCAGCCGTATAGCGGGGCCCCAAGAGACCCAGTACTTC,CASSRIAGPQETQYF
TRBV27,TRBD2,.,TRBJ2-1,TGTGCCAGCAGTTTATGGGGCGCGGGGGAGAGGGGTGAGCAGTTCTTC,CASSLWGAGERGEQFF
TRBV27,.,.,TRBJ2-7,TGTGCCAGCAGTTTACGACTAGGCGGGTACGAGCAGTACTTC,CASSLRLGGYEQYF
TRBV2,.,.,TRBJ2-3,TGTGCCAGCAGGAACAAAGATACGCAGTATTTT,CASRNKDTQYF
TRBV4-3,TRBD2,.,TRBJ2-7,TGCGCCAGCAGCCACCGACTAGCGGGAGGCCACGAGCAGTACTTC,CASSHRLAGGHEQYF
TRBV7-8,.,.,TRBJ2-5,TGTGCCAGCAGATTAGGAAAGCTAGAGACCCAGTACTTC,CASRLGKLETQYF
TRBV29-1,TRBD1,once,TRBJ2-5,TGCAGCTCCCACAGGGGGCAAGAGACCCAGTACTTC,CSSHRGQETQYF
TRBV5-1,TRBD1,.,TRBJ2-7,TGCGCCAGCAGCAAGGACAGGGCCCTCTACGAGCAGTACTTC,CASSKDRALYEQYF
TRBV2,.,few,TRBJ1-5,TGTGCCAGCAGCACTTCCCTTGGGCAGCCCCAGCATTTT,CASSTSLGQPQHF
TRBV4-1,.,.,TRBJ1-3,TGCGCCAGCAGCCAAGATCTAAACCCCTCTGGAAACACCATATATTTT,CASSQDLNPSGNTIYF
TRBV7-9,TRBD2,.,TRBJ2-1,TGTGCCAGCGGATCTAGCGGGAGTGACAATGAGCAGTTCTTC,CASGSSGSDNEQFF
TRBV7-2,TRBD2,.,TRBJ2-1,TGTGCCAGCAGCTTGGGGCTGGGACTAGCGGGAGATGAGCAGTTCTTC,CASSLGLGLAGDEQFF
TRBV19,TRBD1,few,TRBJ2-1,TGTGCCAGTAGTATGGGATCAAGCGGGACAGGGTATTACAATGAGCAGTTCTTC,CASSMGSSGTGYYNEQFF
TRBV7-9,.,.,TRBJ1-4,TGTGCCAGCAGCCCGGTACCTCCACGGGAAAAACTGTTTTTT,CASSPVPPREKLFF
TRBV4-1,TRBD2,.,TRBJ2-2,TGCGCCAGCAGCCAGCCGGGACTAGCGGGAGGGCCGGGCACCGGGGAGCTGTTTTTT,CASSQPGLAGGPGTGELFF
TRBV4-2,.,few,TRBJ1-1,TGTGCCAGCAGCCAAGAGTTCGCTGAAGCTTTCTTT,CASSQEFAEAFF
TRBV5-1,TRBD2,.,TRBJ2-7,TGCGCCAGCAGCGATCAGAGACGGACTAGCGGGAGTGTCATTTACGAGCAGTACTTC,CASSDQRRTSGSVIYEQYF
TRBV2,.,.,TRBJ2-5,TGTGCCAGCAGTGATTCGGGGTGGGGAGGCCAAGAGACCCAGTACTTC,CASSDSGWGGQETQYF
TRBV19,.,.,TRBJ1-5,TGTGCCAGTAGTTTCCCGGGGCAGAACAATCAGCCCCAGCATTTT,CASSFPGQNNQPQHF
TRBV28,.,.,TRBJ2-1,TGTGCCAGCAGTAATCCGGGACGCTCCTACAATGAGCAGTTCTTC,CASSNPGRSYNEQFF
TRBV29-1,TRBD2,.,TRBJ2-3,TGCAGCGTTGAGCAGAGCGGGAGTACAGATACGCAGTATTTT,CSVEQSGSTDTQYF
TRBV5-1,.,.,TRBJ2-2,TGCGCCAGCAGCTTGGGATCACTACTAGCTGGTACGAACACCGGGGAGCTGTTTTTT,CASSLGSLLAGTNTGELFF
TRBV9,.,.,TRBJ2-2,TGTGCCAGCAGCGCTTCAGGGGACCCAAACACCGGGGAGCTGTTTTTT,CASSASGDPNTGELFF
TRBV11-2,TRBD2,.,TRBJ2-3,TGTGCCAGCGGCCTTAGCGGGATTAGCACAGATACGCAGTATTTT,CASGLSGISTDTQYF
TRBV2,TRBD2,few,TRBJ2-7,TGTGCCAGCAGCGCCGGTTGGGCTAGCGGCTCCTACGAGCAGTACTTC,CASSAGWASGSYEQYF
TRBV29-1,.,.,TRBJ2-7,TGCAGCGTAGCAGGGAGCTCCTACGAGCAGTACTTC,CSVAGSSYEQYF
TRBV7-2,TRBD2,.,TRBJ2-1,TGTGCCAGCAGCTTGTCGCTCTTAGCGGGGGATGAGCAGTTCTTC,CASSLSLLAGDEQFF
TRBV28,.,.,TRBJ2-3,TGTGCCAGCAGCCTCCGGGACACAGATACGCAGTATTTT,CASSLRDTDTQYF
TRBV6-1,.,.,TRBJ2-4,TGTGCCAGCAGTGGCGGGACACCCCCTGCGGACATTCAGTACTTC,CASSGGTPPADIQYF
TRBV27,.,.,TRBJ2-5,TGTGCCAGCTTCGGCGAAGAGACCCAGTACTTC,CASFGEETQYF
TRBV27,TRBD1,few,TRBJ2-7,TGTGCCAGCAGTCCGGGACAGACCCGAGTAATTAACGAGCAGTACTTC,CASSPGQTRVINEQYF
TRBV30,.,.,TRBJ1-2,TGTGCCTGGAGCCCCATGGAGGACTATGGCTACACCTTC,CAWSPMEDYGYTF
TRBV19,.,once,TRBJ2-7,TGTGCCAGCGCAAGAGGGGGAGTCGGCTACGAGCAGTACTTC,CASARGGVGYEQYF
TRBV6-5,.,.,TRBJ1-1,TGTGCCAGCAGTTACCTCACCGGGGGCACTGAAGCTTTCTTT,CASSYLTGGTEAFF
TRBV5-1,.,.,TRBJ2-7,TGCGCCAGCAGCTTGGGCCTCTTTGCAGGGCCCTACGAGCAGTACTTC,CASSLGLFAGPYEQYF
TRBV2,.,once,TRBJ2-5,TGTGCCAGCAGTGTTGATCATATACAAGAGACCCAGTACTTC,CASSVDHIQETQYF
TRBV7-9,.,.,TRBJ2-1,TGTGCCAGCAGCTCGGGACGGGAGCAGTTCTTC,CASSSGREQFF
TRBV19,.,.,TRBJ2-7,TGTGCCAGTAGTTCCATTGGGAGCTCCTACGAGCAGTACTTC,CASSSIGSSYEQYF
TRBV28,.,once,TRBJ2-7,TGTGCCAGCAGTTTAAGCCGGCAGACTGGGACCTACGAGCAGTACTTC,CASSLSRQTGTYEQYF
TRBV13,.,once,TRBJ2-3,TGTGCCAGCAGCTTACCCCCCACAGATACGCAGTATTTT,CASSLPPTDTQYF
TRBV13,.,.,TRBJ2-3,TGTGCCAGCAGCTCGGACAGCTATAGCACAGATACGCAGTATTTT,CASSSDSYSTDTQYF
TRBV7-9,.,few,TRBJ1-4,TGTGCCAGCAGCTTATTGGGCTTTGGGGAAAAACTGTTTTTT,CASSLLGFGEKLFF
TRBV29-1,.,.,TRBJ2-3,TGCAGCGTTGACCCAGGGACAGATACGCAGTATTTT,CSVDPGTDTQYF
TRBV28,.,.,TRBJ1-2,TGTGCCAGCAGTTTAATACCAACAGGGCTCTATGGCTACACCTTC,CASSLIPTGLYGYTF
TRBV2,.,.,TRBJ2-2,TGTGCCAGCAGTGTAAGACAGGCGAACACCGGGGAGCTGTTTTTT,CASSVRQANTGELFF